The present entry profiles one T cell receptor (beta chain) with its context. Antigen specificity is unknown. This record belongs to a study of OX40 agonist ivuxolimab in advanced cancers. Study overall: Patients' therapy was ivuxolimab, an antibody that acts as an agonist of OX40 (CD134). Patients undergoing dose escalation presented with hepatocellular carcinoma, melanoma, renal cell or head and neck cancer. At 0.01 to 10 mg/kg, ivuxolimab was administered intravenously to patients every 2 weeks. Study-wide results and caveats: Fewer expanded clones were found on average in CD4+ than in CD8+ T cells.

TCRdb's table, derived via immunoSEQ multiplex PCR, lists solely in-frame clones and lacks some. In the table there are tens of thousands of clones, over 75% of which are singletons. The receptor was derived from an adult with an advanced solid tumor such as melanoma, head and neck, liver or kidney cancer. The material was CD4+ or CD8+ T cells sorted from blood, obtained in a trial of the OX40 agonist ivuxolimab.

The CDR3 nucleotides are TGTGCCAGCAGTGTGGGCCCGACGGTAAAGCAGCCCCAGCATTTT. Residues: CASSVGPTVKQPQHF. The V call is TRBV6-1, the J call TRBJ1-5, with D unresolved. This CDR3 spans 15 amino acids. Trimming removed 4 bases from V and 7 bases from J, with 17 bases in between. The germline gives CDR1 MNHNS, CDR2 SASEGT.